This paragraph covers one TCR beta chain sequence. The sample comes from a study of blood T cell repertoires in COVID-19. About the study: The United States, Italy and Spain supplied acute and convalescent COVID-19 samples. Sources were T cells, B-cell-depleted T cells, or PBMCs; the material itself was cDNA or gDNA.

Original handling: The authors estimated nucleated cell counts from reference gene primer amplification. Profiled with immunoSEQ multiplex PCR; TCRdb holds only in-frame clones, not every one. V and J calls and clone size are copied from that table; D and trimming were computed from the DNA. This sample carries 250,000 or so clones, 85% to 90% of them seen once, and the ten largest clones take 0.99%. This receptor was identified in a woman between 40 and 55 years old who had recovered from COVID-19. Sequencing was carried out using peripheral blood.

The DNA for the CDR3 is TGTGCCAGCAGTGCCCCTGGGACACCAAACTATGGCTACACCTTC. It encodes CASSAPGTPNYGYTF. This chain connects TRBV25-1 to TRBJ1-2, with a possible D match to TRBD1 (6 bases). In germline, CDR1 is MGHDK, CDR2 SYGVNS. The CDR3 is 15 amino acids. V was trimmed by 4 bases and J by 2 bases, leaving 14 bases between them.